Shown below are 23 T cell receptor beta chains from a single sample sequenced in a study of CD8 T cells in ankylosing spondylitis. Via MiXCR, TCRdb re-called the 5' RACE reads, giving one row per CDR3 protein. Of some 120,000 distinct CDR3 sequences listed, roughly an eighth are singletons. Input material: blood, either unsorted or a sorted T cell fraction (not recorded which). These receptors were obtained from a female donor with ankylosing spondylitis or in good health (not recorded which).

This clonotype was counted many times. The V and J genes are TRBV6-1 and TRBJ1-3; unclear D gene. This CDR3 is built from 14 residues. V lost 6 bases and J 0 bases, leaving 9 bases between the germline ends. Germline V gene sequence: CDR1 MNHNS, CDR2 SASEGT. The CDR3 nucleotides read TGTGCCAGCAGCCGCGGAGACTCTGGAAACACCATATATTTT. This gives the protein CASSRGDSGNTIYF.

CDR3 loop: CSARASKDSPLHF. The CDR3 DNA reads TGCAGTGCTAGGGCCAGTAAGGATTCACCCCTCCACTTT. V is TRBV20-1 and J is TRBJ1-6; D is uncertain. This CDR3 spans 13 amino acids. Trimming removed 3 bases at V and 8 bases at J, with 11 bases between. Germline V gene data show CDR1 as DFQATT and CDR2 as SNEGSKA (reference sequence).

At least ten counts were recorded for this clonotype. The chain joins TRBV5-1 to TRBJ1-1; 8 positions agree with TRBD1. Unmatched junction bases numbered 3, after V lost 4 bases and J lost 4 bases. This CDR3 comprises 13 residues. Per germline, CDR1 SGHRS and CDR2 YFSETQ. In DNA form, the CDR3 reads TGCGCCAGCAGCCCAGGGGGCCGCACTGAAGCTTTCTTT. Translated: CASSPGGRTEAFF.

This clonotype showed up just a few times. The rearrangement uses TRBV5-1 and TRBJ2-1; TRBD2 might be the D (7 bases). The CDR3 loop spans 16 amino acids. The V gene's germline CDR1 is SGHRS and CDR2 YFSETQ. V shed 4 bases and J shed 4 bases, with 18 bases lying between them. The CDR3 reads CASSKGEGMGYNEQFF. CDR3 nucleotides: TGCGCCAGCAGCAAGGGGGAGGGAATGGGATACAATGAGCAGTTCTTC.

The V gene is TRBV30, the J gene TRBJ1-1; no firm D call. From germline, CDR1 is GTSNPN and CDR2 SVGIG (reference sequence). With 2 bases removed from V and 2 bases from J, the gap between germline ends came to 6 bases. The length of the CDR3 is 12 residues. CDR3 amino acids: CAWSTRNTEAFF. The CDR3 coding sequence is TGTGCCTGGAGTACGCGTAACACTGAAGCTTTCTTT. Variable domain in full (rest from reference TRBV30 and TRBJ1-1): SQTIHQWPATLVQPVGSPLSLECTVEGTSNPNLYWYRQAAGRGLQLLFYSVGIGQISSEVPQNLSASRPQDRQFILSSKKLLLSDSGFYLCAWSTRNTEAFFGQGTRLTVV.

The chain uses TRBV6-5 and TRBJ2-1, with a possible D match to TRBD1 (6 bases). CDR1 and CDR2 from the germline V gene are MNHEY and SVGAGI. The CDR3 totals 14 residues. V was trimmed by 1 base and J by 6 bases, leaving 10 bases between them. The CDR3 sequence is CASSYLGGRNEQFF. Written as DNA, the CDR3 is TGTGCCAGCAGTTACTTAGGGGGACGCAATGAGCAGTTCTTC.

The J gene is TRBJ1-2, the V gene TRBV18; D gene uncertain. This CDR3 has 13 residues. V was clipped by 0 bases and J by 8 bases, with 10 bases between them. CDR1 and CDR2 from the germline V gene are KGHSH and LQKENI. The CDR3 here is CASSPPSGSGYTF. The DNA of the CDR3 is TGTGCCAGCTCACCACCGTCGGGTTCGGGCTACACCTTC.

This clonotype was seen only a few times. This chain uses TRBV5-5 with TRBJ2-1; 9 bases fit TRBD2. CDR1 is SGHKS and CDR2 is YYEKEE in the germline V gene (reference sequence). CDR3 length equals 16 residues. The V and J ends lost 0 bases and 3 bases, in that order; junction bases with no gene match: 4. The CDR3 DNA sequence: TGTGCCAGCAGCTTGGGCGGGGGGGTGGTCTACAATGAGCAGTTCTTC. Its protein product is CASSLGGGVVYNEQFF.

This clonotype was seen repeatedly, ten times or more. The J gene is TRBJ2-1, the V gene TRBV28; maybe TRBD2 (5 bases). V lost 6 bases and J lost 6, with 21 bases in between. The CDR3 runs 16 residues. Germline loops: CDR1 MDHEN, CDR2 SYDVKM. The CDR3 loop is CASRIRTGIWSNEQFF. In DNA, the CDR3 is TGTGCCAGCAGGATACGAACGGGAATTTGGTCCAATGAGCAGTTCTTC.

The sample holds many counts of this clonotype. This rearrangement joins TRBV6-1 to TRBJ2-2; 15 bases align to TRBD2. The CDR3 loop spans 18 amino acids. Unmatched junction bases numbered 8, after V lost 5 bases and J lost 4 bases. CDR1 MNHNS and CDR2 SASEGT come from the germline V gene. The DNA for the CDR3 is TGTGCCAGCAGTCTGGGACTAGCGGGGGGTTCGGGCACCGGGGAGCTGTTTTTT. Translating it yields CASSLGLAGGSGTGELFF.

The chain links TRBV20-1 to TRBJ2-6; possibly TRBD2 for D (5 bases). The CDR3 consists of 16 residues. Germline CDR1 and CDR2: DFQATT and SNEGSKA (reference sequence). V lost 0 bases to trimming and J lost 2 bases, with 11 bases between them. For the CDR3, the DNA is TGCAGTGCTAGAGATCTAGGAGGCGCTGGGGCCAACGTCCTGACTTTC. Its protein is CSARDLGGAGANVLTF.

This clonotype came up a few times. The chain recombines TRBV5-1 with TRBJ1-5; possibly TRBD1 for D (6 bases). The V and J ends lost 0 bases and 2 bases respectively, with 9 bases between them. CDR3 length: 15 residues. Germline V gene data show CDR1 as SGHRS and CDR2 as YFSETQ. For the CDR3, the DNA is TGCGCCAGCAGCTTGGAGGGGGTCGGCAATCAGCCCCAGCATTTT. Translated: CASSLEGVGNQPQHF.

In its sample, this clonotype was seen many times. V is TRBV4-2 and J is TRBJ1-2, with unresolved D. The V gene lost 0 bases and the J gene lost 9 bases, with 14 bases spanning the gap. Germline V gene data show CDR1 as LGHNA and CDR2 as YNFKEQ. The CDR3 extends over 14 amino acids. For the CDR3, the DNA is TGTGCCAGCAGCCAAGAAGGGAGCCTCCTTCGCTACACCTTC. Its protein is CASSQEGSLLRYTF.

The chain carries TRBV28 and TRBJ2-7, with a weak D call TRBD1 (7 bases). This CDR3 has 14 amino acids. The ends were cut back, 2 bases at V and 3 bases at J, with 11 bases in the middle. The germline V gene has CDR1 MDHEN and CDR2 SYDVKM. This CDR3 reads CASSLQGGNYEQYF. For the CDR3, the DNA is TGTGCCAGCAGTTTACAGGGGGGAAACTACGAGCAGTACTTC. The full variable domain, with the rest looked up from reference TRBV28 and TRBJ2-7, is DVKVTQSSRYLVKRTGEKVFLECVQDMDHENMFWYRQDPGLGLRLIYFSYDVKMKEKGDIPEGYSVSREKKERFSLILESASTNQTSMYLCASSLQGGNYEQYFGPGTRLTVT.

This clonotype showed up many times. V and J are TRBV14 and TRBJ2-1, with a possible D match to TRBD2 (7 bases). The CDR3 has 12 amino acids. V lost 6 bases and J lost 8, with 11 bases in between. CDR1 SGHDN and CDR2 FVKESK come from the germline V gene. This CDR3 is CASRGGAYEQFF. The CDR3 region has the DNA TGTGCCAGCAGAGGGGGGGCATATGAGCAGTTCTTC.

This clonotype ranks as medium-sized (0.01 to 0.1%). This rearrangement joins TRBV29-1 to TRBJ1-1; TRBD1 aligns across 10 bases. Per the germline V gene, CDR1 is SQVTM and CDR2 is ANQGSEA. J lost 1 base, V lost 6 bases, and 8 bases had no gene match. The CDR3 has 15 residues. CDR3 bases: TGCAGCGTCCTAAGACAGGGGGCGGGGAACACTGAAGCTTTCTTT. This sequence encodes CSVLRQGAGNTEAFF. The variable domain in full, with the rest retrieved from reference TRBV29-1 and TRBJ1-1, is SAVISQKPSRDICQRGTSLTIQCQVDSQVTMMFWYRQQPGQSLTLIATANQGSEATYESGFVIDKFPISRPNLTFSTLTVSNMSPEDSSIYLCSVLRQGAGNTEAFFGQGTRLTVV.

This clonotype came up many times. The CDR3 here is CASSSGTGEKNYGYTF. DNA of the CDR3: TGTGCCAGCAGTTCTGGGACAGGGGAGAAGAACTATGGCTACACCTTC. This sequence joins TRBV12-3 or TRBV12-4 and TRBJ1-2; 10 positions match TRBD1. This CDR3 is 16 amino acids long. The V and J ends lost 4 bases and 2 bases, in that order; junction bases with no gene match: 7.

This clonotype has more than one count but fewer than ten. V and J are TRBV25-1 and TRBJ2-7; D is undetermined. Trimming left V 4 bases short and J 2 bases short, with 12 bases between. Germline V CDR1 and CDR2: MGHDK, SYGVNS. This CDR3 is 14 amino acids long. CDR3 sequence (DNA): TGTGCCAGCAGTGGCTGGGGTCTAACCTACGAGCAGTACTTC. Amino acids: CASSGWGLTYEQYF.

This clonotype was observed a handful of times. This rearrangement joins TRBV7-2 to TRBJ1-1, with 9 bases identical to TRBD1. The CDR3 sequence is 15 residues long. Losses at the gene ends were 5 bases for V and 4 bases for J; bases not matched to a gene: 8. The germline CDR1 and CDR2 sequences are SGHTA and FQGNSA. This chain's CDR3 is CASSEQDRGGTEAFF. CDR3 DNA sequence: TGTGCCAGCAGCGAACAGGACAGGGGCGGCACTGAAGCTTTCTTT.

A remark on this clonotype: A read error is possible here, since a much larger clone lies one base away. The CDR3, as DNA: TGTGCCAGGCCCCTGTGGGTGCAGTACTTC. This sequence encodes CARPLWVQYF. V and J are TRBV27 and TRBJ2-7; no reliable D call. Per germline, CDR1 MNHEY and CDR2 SMNVEV (reference sequence). The CDR3 has 10 amino acids. With 9 bases removed from V and 9 bases from J, the gap between germline ends came to 12 bases.

This clonotype appeared many times. The chain carries TRBV7-9 and TRBJ2-7, with 9 bases matching TRBD1. Germline CDR1 SEHNR, CDR2 FQNEAQ (reference sequence). The CDR3 is 14 residues long. V gave up 4 bases and J gave up 6 bases; unmatched junction bases: 7. CDR3 DNA: TGTGCCAGCAGCTCTTCCGGGACAGGGTGCGAGCAGTACTTC. This encodes CASSSSGTGCEQYF.

Many counts were recorded for this clonotype. The J gene is TRBJ1-1, the V gene TRBV29-1; 9 nucleotides align to TRBD1. J gave up 0 bases and V 8 bases, and 16 bases lay outside the gene matches. The CDR3 totals 17 residues. In germline, CDR1 is SQVTM, CDR2 ANQGSEA. This CDR3 reads CSIVDVGTGGLNTEAFF. CDR3 sequence (DNA): TGCAGCATAGTTGATGTCGGAACAGGGGGCCTGAACACTGAAGCTTTCTTT.

This clonotype turned up a few times. The J gene is TRBJ2-7, the V gene TRBV5-1, with 7 bases identical to TRBD1. The CDR3 extends over 14 amino acids. J gave up 2 bases and V 0 bases, and 2 bases lay outside the gene matches. CDR1 and CDR2 (germline): SGHRS, YFSETQ. CDR3 loop: CASSLATGTYEQYF. CDR3 in DNA: TGCGCCAGCAGCTTGGCGACAGGGACCTACGAGCAGTACTTC. Looking up the rest from reference TRBV5-1 and TRBJ2-7 gives the full variable domain: KAGVTQTPRYLIKTRGQQVTLSCSPISGHRSVSWYQQTPGQGLQFLFEYFSETQRNKGNFPGRFSGRQFSNSRSEMNVSTLELGDSALYLCASSLATGTYEQYFGPGTRLTVT.